Listed here are 25 T cell receptor beta chains from one sample, sequenced in a study of blood T cell repertoires in COVID-19. Here immunoSEQ multiplex PCR was the method, and the copy in TCRdb shows in-frame clones only, minus some. The repertoire holds under 150,000 clones, with more than 80% as singletons. The sequenced sample consisted of peripheral blood. All receptors derive from a human donor in a cohort sampled during active COVID-19.

The chain carries TRBV30 and TRBJ1-3; 10 bases agree with TRBD1. The CDR3 has 16 residues. In germline, CDR1 is GTSNPN, CDR2 SVGIG (reference sequence). V dropped 2 bases and J dropped 8; count of bases not matched to a gene: 12. The CDR3 DNA follows: TGTGCCTGGAGTAAACCCGGGACAGGGGTCGGTGACACCATATATTTT. It encodes CAWSKPGTGVGDTIYF.

The CDR3 DNA reads as TGTGCCATCAGTGAGTCTGGAGTTGATAACTATGGCTACACCTTC. Translating gives CAISESGVDNYGYTF. This chain links TRBV10-3 with TRBJ1-2, with D uncertain. The germline V gene encodes CDR1 ENHRY and CDR2 SYGVKD. Trimming took 0 bases from V and 1 from J, leaving 9 bases between them. CDR3 length equals 15 residues.

The chain employs TRBV9 and TRBJ1-1; D is ambiguous. This CDR3 contains 18 residues. Trimming took off 2 bases at V and 4 bases at J, with 24 bases between the two ends. The germline V gene has CDR1 SGDLS and CDR2 YYNGEE. CDR3 sequence reads: CASSVSGSWPDAGTEAFF. The CDR3, as DNA: TGTGCCAGCAGCGTCAGCGGTTCATGGCCCGATGCGGGCACTGAAGCTTTCTTT.

The chain employs TRBV6-2 or TRBV6-3 and TRBJ2-1; D gene uncertain. Germline V lookup: CDR1 MNHEY, CDR2 SVGEGT. V lost 0 bases and J lost 9, with 9 bases in between. The CDR3 runs 13 residues. CDR3 region: CASSYSTGSEQFF. In DNA form, the CDR3 reads TGTGCCAGCAGTTACTCGACGGGTAGTGAGCAGTTCTTC.

This chain links TRBV4-3 with TRBJ2-6; 11 bases agree with TRBD2. The CDR3 is 18 residues long. Germline V gene lookup returns CDR1 LGHNA and CDR2 YSLEER. V lost 3 bases to trimming and J lost 2 bases; unmatched junction nucleotides: 6. The CDR3 reads CASSHYTSGGTGANVLTF. The CDR3 region has the DNA TGCGCCAGCAGCCACTATACTAGCGGGGGAACTGGGGCCAACGTCCTGACTTTC.

The chain joins TRBV5-1 to TRBJ2-3; D uncertain. Germline assignment: CDR1 SGHRS and CDR2 YFSETQ. V shed 4 bases and J shed 5 bases, with 14 bases lying between them. The CDR3 covers 14 residues. Written as DNA, the CDR3 is TGCGCCAGCAGCCGCGAGTTGAATAAAGATACGCAGTATTTT. It yields the protein CASSRELNKDTQYF.

The chain is built from TRBV5-6 and TRBJ2-3; D is perhaps TRBD1 (6 bases). In germline, CDR1 is SGHDT, CDR2 YYEEEE. V lost 4 bases and J lost 5, with 11 bases in between. This CDR3 region has 13 residues. In DNA, the CDR3 is TGTGCCAGCAGCCGTGGACAGTTAGATACGCAGTATTTT. Its protein product is CASSRGQLDTQYF. The full variable domain, completed using reference TRBV5-6 and TRBJ2-3, is DAGVTQSPTHLIKTRGQQVTLRCSPKSGHDTVSWYQQALGQGPQFIFQYYEEEERQRGNFPDRFSGHQFPNYSSELNVNALLLGDSALYLCASSRGQLDTQYFGPGTRLTVL.

The chain couples TRBV9 to TRBJ2-7; tentatively, D is TRBD1 (5 bases). Trimming took off 0 bases at V and 3 bases at J, with 10 bases between the two ends. This CDR3 is built from 14 residues. The V gene's germline CDR1 is SGDLS and CDR2 YYNGEE. This CDR3 reads CASSVGSQGYEQYF. The CDR3 DNA follows: TGTGCCAGCAGCGTAGGTAGCCAGGGCTACGAGCAGTACTTC. The full variable domain, in which reference TRBV9 and TRBJ2-7 provide the parts outside the CDR3, is DSGVTQTPKHLITATGQRVTLRCSPRSGDLSVYWYQQSLDQGLQFLIQYYNGEERAKGNILERFSAQQFPDLHSELNLSSLELGDSALYFCASSVGSQGYEQYFGPGTRLTVT.

The chain is built from TRBV5-4 and TRBJ2-1; 8 bases line up with TRBD2. The CDR3 is made up of 14 amino acids. J lost 10 bases, V lost 4 bases, and 10 bases had no gene match. Germline V gene data show CDR1 as SGHNT and CDR2 as YYREEE (reference sequence). The CDR3 sequence: CASSPTPTGGEQFF. The CDR3 DNA reads TGTGCCAGCAGCCCCACTCCCACGGGGGGGGAGCAGTTCTTC.

This clone was detected a few times. The chain has TRBV3-1 (or the pseudogene TRBV3-2) and TRBJ2-3; TRBD1 aligns across 7 bases. The CDR3 spans 14 residues. Losses at the gene ends were 1 base for V and 4 bases for J; bases not matched to a gene: 2. Per germline, CDR1 LGHDT and CDR2 YNNKEL (reference sequence). CDR3 residues: CASSQGTGPDTQYF. The CDR3 DNA reads as TGTGCCAGCAGCCAAGGGACAGGCCCAGATACGCAGTATTTT.

This clone has only one observation. CDR3 coding DNA: TGTGCCAGCAGCCAAGTGTGGACAGTTGATGGCTACACCTTC. This encodes CASSQVWTVDGYTF. The genes are TRBV14 and TRBJ1-2, with D possibly TRBD1 on 6 matching bases. The CDR3 spans 14 residues. V was cut by 1 base and J by 6 bases, with 12 bases left in between. Germline lookup yields CDR1 SGHDN and CDR2 FVKESK.

This sequence joins TRBV25-1 and TRBJ1-3, with D maybe TRBD1 (5 bases). Germline CDR1 reads MGHDK; CDR2 reads SYGVNS. V was trimmed by 3 bases and J by 0 bases, leaving 9 bases between them. This CDR3 is built from 15 residues. The CDR3 bases are TGTGCCAGCAGTGAGGGGCAGAACTCTGGAAACACCATATATTTT. Encoded protein: CASSEGQNSGNTIYF.

The chain combines TRBV7-6 with TRBJ1-1; the match to TRBD1 covers 7 bases. There are 16 residues in the CDR3. V was pared by 2 bases and J by 4 bases, with 10 bases of the junction left unmatched. From germline, CDR1 is SGHVS and CDR2 FNYEAQ. The CDR3 coding sequence is TGTGCCAGCAGCTTAACCACAGGGGAACTAGGCACTGAAGCTTTCTTT. Amino acid sequence: CASSLTTGELGTEAFF.

The J gene is TRBJ1-1, the V gene TRBV4-3; D is undetermined. This CDR3 contains 14 residues. Per germline, CDR1 LGHNA and CDR2 YSLEER. V lost 4 bases and J 5 bases, leaving 14 bases between the germline ends. Here the CDR3 reads CASSLRARRTEAFF. The CDR3 nucleotides are TGCGCCAGCAGCCTCCGAGCAAGGAGGACTGAAGCTTTCTTT.

The rearrangement uses TRBV5-6 and TRBJ1-2; 8 positions agree with TRBD1. Germline CDR1 and CDR2: SGHDT and YYEEEE. This CDR3 comprises 15 residues. V lost 4 bases, J lost 3 bases, and 8 bases stayed unmatched. The CDR3 region is CASSPGGQGDYGYTF. As DNA, the CDR3 is TGTGCCAGCAGCCCGGGCGGACAGGGTGACTATGGCTACACCTTC.

This chain uses TRBV19 with TRBJ1-1; TRBD1 might be the D (6 bases). CDR3 length: 12 residues. Germline V CDR1 and CDR2: LNHDA, SQIVND (reference sequence). Trimming stripped 8 bases from V and 10 bases from J, with 17 bases between. The CDR3 region has the DNA TGTGCCAGTCCGGACAGCCGGGGTTCAGCTTTCTTT. Translating it yields CASPDSRGSAFF.

The chain carries TRBV9 and TRBJ1-3; the D is unclear. The V end lost 3 bases, the J end lost 1 base, and 17 bases lay between the germline ends. Per germline, CDR1 SGDLS and CDR2 YYNGEE. The CDR3 contains 17 residues. The CDR3 here is CASSGPRTHGSGNTIYF. CDR3 nucleotides: TGTGCCAGCAGCGGACCGAGGACTCACGGGTCTGGAAACACCATATATTTT.

The J gene is TRBJ2-1, the V gene TRBV11-2; D may be TRBD1 (6 bases). From germline, CDR1 is SGHAT and CDR2 FQNNGV. The CDR3 consists of 14 residues. The V end lost 4 bases, the J end lost 10 bases, and 17 bases lay between the germline ends. CDR3: CASSSNNRVSEQFF. The CDR3 DNA sequence: TGTGCCAGCAGCTCGAACAACAGGGTATCCGAGCAGTTCTTC.

This rearrangement joins TRBV18 to TRBJ2-6; 7 nucleotides match TRBD1. Unmatched junction bases numbered 2, after V lost 1 base and J lost 2 bases. There are 16 residues in the CDR3. Germline V lookup: CDR1 KGHSH, CDR2 LQKENI. The CDR3 DNA follows: TGTGCCAGCTCACCACTAGGGGGCGCTGGGGCCAACGTCCTGACTTTC. This translates into CASSPLGGAGANVLTF. Filled out from reference TRBV18 and TRBJ2-6, the complete variable domain reads NAGVMQNPRHLVRRRGQEARLRCSPMKGHSHVYWYRQLPEEGLKFMVYLQKENIIDESGMPKERFSAEFPKEGPSILRIQQVVRGDSAAYFCASSPLGGAGANVLTFGAGSRLTVL.

The V and J genes are TRBV5-1 and TRBJ1-3; 7 bases are shared with TRBD1. After removal of 2 bases from V and 8 bases from J, the junction contained 10 bases not matched to a gene. CDR1 and CDR2 (germline): SGHRS, YFSETQ. The CDR3 is 15 residues long. The CDR3 nucleotides are TGCGCCAGCAGCTTTGAGAGGGGGCCTGGCGACACCATATATTTT. It specifies CASSFERGPGDTIYF. Filled out from reference TRBV5-1 and TRBJ1-3, the complete variable domain reads KAGVTQTPRYLIKTRGQQVTLSCSPISGHRSVSWYQQTPGQGLQFLFEYFSETQRNKGNFPGRFSGRQFSNSRSEMNVSTLELGDSALYLCASSFERGPGDTIYFGEGSWLTVV.

The chain couples TRBV19 to TRBJ1-1; D possibly corresponds to TRBD1 (5 bases). The CDR3 totals 11 residues. The V and J ends lost 5 bases and 6 bases respectively, with 7 bases between them. The germline V gene encodes CDR1 LNHDA and CDR2 SQIVND (reference sequence). DNA for the CDR3: TGTGCCAGTAGTTGGGGGGCTGAAGCTTTCTTT. It is translated as CASSWGAEAFF.

Only a few counts were recorded for this clone. This rearrangement joins TRBV18 to TRBJ2-7; 11 nucleotides align to TRBD2. V dropped 3 bases and J dropped 3; count of bases not matched to a gene: 10. The germline V gene encodes CDR1 KGHSH and CDR2 LQKENI. This CDR3 has 17 residues. CDR3 coding DNA: TGTGCCAGCTCACCTACTAGCGGGGGCCTTCAAAACTACGAGCAGTACTTC. This sequence encodes CASSPTSGGLQNYEQYF.

The CDR3 nucleotides are TGCGCCAGCAGCGTCGACAGGGGGAACACCATATATTTT. Translating gives CASSVDRGNTIYF. The V gene is TRBV5-1, the J gene TRBJ1-3; TRBD1 aligns across 9 bases. Germline V gene sequence: CDR1 SGHRS, CDR2 YFSETQ. J lost 7 bases, V lost 4 bases, and 3 bases had no gene match. This CDR3 is 13 amino acids long.

This chain connects TRBV5-6 to TRBJ2-4; D unresolved. The CDR3 contains 13 residues. The germline gives CDR1 SGHDT, CDR2 YYEEEE. V was pared by 7 bases and J by 1 base, with 9 bases between. This CDR3 is CASAEVAKNIQYF. The CDR3, as DNA: TGTGCCAGCGCAGAGGTCGCCAAAAACATTCAGTACTTC.

The chain combines TRBV7-9 with TRBJ1-1; D is ambiguous. This CDR3 spans 13 amino acids. CDR1 SEHNR and CDR2 FQNEAQ come from the germline V gene (reference sequence). V was cut by 5 bases and J by 1 base, with 8 bases left in between. The chain's CDR3 is CASSPTTNTEAFF. Here the CDR3 DNA reads TGTGCCAGCAGCCCAACAACGAACACTGAAGCTTTCTTT.